These 19 T cell receptor beta chains came from one sample sequenced in a study of PD-1 blockade in classical Hodgkin lymphoma. All the patients suffered relapse after autologous stem cell transplantation, and brentuximab vedotin exposure differed. Sequencing was performed with immunoSEQ multiplex PCR; in TCRdb, only in-frame clones are kept and a portion is missing. Among 60,000 or so clones, around 90% were seen once, and the ten largest hold more than 7.5%. The material was peripheral blood mononuclear cells (PBMCs), obtained at baseline. These receptors all come from a human donor with classical Hodgkin lymphoma.

This clone was counted once. The V gene is TRBV28, the J gene TRBJ2-3; no clear D. This CDR3 is built from 13 residues. V was clipped by 5 bases and J by 2 bases, with 8 bases between them. Germline assignment: CDR1 MDHEN and CDR2 SYDVKM. CDR3 region: CASSLGNTDTQYF. The CDR3 region has the DNA TGTGCCAGCAGTCTGGGGAACACAGATACGCAGTATTTT.

This chain uses TRBV21-1 with TRBJ2-6. TRBV21-1 is a documented pseudogene. This CDR3 has 18 residues. The CDR3 nucleotides read TGTGCCGCTAGAGAGGACCACCCCCTTTTCTCTGGGGCCAACGTCCTGACTTTC. Protein sequence: CAAREDHPLFSGANVLTF.

V and J are TRBV6-1 and TRBJ1-2; the D is unclear. Trimming shortened V by 3 bases and J by 8 bases, and 10 bases separated the two germline ends. CDR1 is MNHNS, CDR2 SASEGT, per germline. This CDR3 spans 12 amino acids. The CDR3 spells CASSDGPLGYTF. For the CDR3, the DNA is TGTGCCAGCAGTGATGGGCCTTTGGGCTACACCTTC.

This chain joins TRBV7-2 and TRBJ2-1; 9 nucleotides align to TRBD2. The CDR3 loop spans 14 amino acids. Trimming cost V 10 bases and J 5 bases; bases outside gene matches: 9. CDR1 is SGHTA, CDR2 FQGNSA, per germline. CDR3 region: CATRRGGMDNEQFF. The CDR3 nucleotides read TGTGCCACGCGGCGGGGGGGGATGGACAATGAGCAGTTCTTC.

The chain links TRBV20-1 to TRBJ2-1; D unclear. Germline V gene sequence: CDR1 DFQATT, CDR2 SNEGSKA (reference sequence). The CDR3 loop spans 11 amino acids. V shed 5 bases and J shed 6 bases, with 8 bases lying between them. The CDR3 DNA sequence: TGCAGTGCTGTCATCCGCAATGAGCAGTTCTTC. Protein: CSAVIRNEQFF.

This rearrangement joins TRBV27 to TRBJ2-1, with D perhaps assigned TRBD1 or TRBD2 (5 bases each). CDR1 is MNHEY, CDR2 SMNVEV, per germline (reference sequence). The CDR3 is 14 residues long. The V gene lost 1 base and the J gene lost 8 bases, with 12 bases spanning the gap. The CDR3 nucleotides are TGTGCCAGCAGTTTATATGAGGGGAGCGATGAGCAGTTCTTC. Translated, it gives CASSLYEGSDEQFF.

The chain recombines TRBV6-1 with TRBJ2-7; D call uncertain. The CDR3 runs 13 residues. Germline V gene lookup returns CDR1 MNHNS and CDR2 SASEGT. The V gene lost 1 base and the J gene lost 2 bases, with 6 bases spanning the gap. The CDR3 region is CASSEGGAYEQYF. CDR3 in DNA: TGTGCCAGCAGTGAAGGTGGGGCCTACGAGCAGTACTTC.

The chain joins TRBV4-1 to TRBJ1-5; D is undetermined. Trimming stripped 4 bases from V and 4 bases from J, with 14 bases between. Germline assignment: CDR1 MGHRA and CDR2 YSYEKL. The CDR3 is made up of 15 amino acids. DNA of the CDR3: TGCGCCAGCAGCCGTTGGGAGGCCTCAAATCAGCCCCAGCATTTT. It translates to CASSRWEASNQPQHF.

The genes are TRBV15 and TRBJ2-7; a possible D gene is TRBD2 (5 bases). The germline V and J ends were trimmed by 1 base and 6 bases, with 7 bases remaining between them. From germline, CDR1 is LNHNV and CDR2 YYDKDF (reference sequence). This CDR3 comprises 12 residues. The DNA for the CDR3 is TGTGCCACCAGCAGAGCGGGGTTCGAGCAGTACTTC. Its translation is CATSRAGFEQYF.

This chain links TRBV7-6 with TRBJ2-3; TRBD1 might be the D (6 bases). Germline values: CDR1 SGHVS, CDR2 FNYEAQ. This CDR3 is 18 amino acids long. The V end lost 3 bases, the J end lost 5 bases, and 24 bases lay between the germline ends. CDR3 DNA: TGTGCCAGCAGCTTTTATCAACCAGGGGACGCGAGCGGAGATACGCAGTATTTT. Protein product: CASSFYQPGDASGDTQYF.

Comments on this clone: This sample also contains other DNA sequences that code for the same CDR3. The chain employs TRBV5-4 and TRBJ2-5, with 8 bases fitting TRBD1. After removal of 0 bases from V and 5 bases from J, the junction contained 6 bases not matched to a gene. The CDR3 is 15 amino acids. Germline CDR1 SGHNT, CDR2 YYREEE (reference sequence). The CDR3 reads CASSLGSGGRETQYF. The DNA for the CDR3 is TGTGCCAGCAGCTTGGGGTCAGGGGGCAGGGAGACCCAGTACTTC.

This CDR3 reads CASSPSGLGYEQYF. The CDR3 DNA is TGTGCCAGCAGCCCCAGTGGTCTGGGCTACGAGCAGTACTTC. The genes are TRBV6-1 and TRBJ2-7; D uncertain. This CDR3 has 14 residues. Germline loops: CDR1 MNHNS, CDR2 SASEGT. V was trimmed by 6 bases and J by 3 bases, leaving 15 bases between them.

The chain recombines TRBV9 with TRBJ2-3; a weak D match, TRBD1 (8 bases). Germline V gene sequence: CDR1 SGDLS, CDR2 YYNGEE. The V end was cut by 0 bases, the J end by 3 bases, with 11 bases between. This CDR3 has 15 residues. The CDR3 DNA reads TGTGCCAGCAGCGTAGACAGGGGGGGAACAGATACGCAGTATTTT. Translated, it gives CASSVDRGGTDTQYF. Full variable domain (remainder filled in from reference TRBV9 and TRBJ2-3): DSGVTQTPKHLITATGQRVTLRCSPRSGDLSVYWYQQSLDQGLQFLIQYYNGEERAKGNILERFSAQQFPDLHSELNLSSLELGDSALYFCASSVDRGGTDTQYFGPGTRLTVL.

V and J are TRBV7-2 and TRBJ1-5, with D perhaps matching TRBD1 (6 bases). The CDR3 extends over 13 amino acids. Trimming left V 6 bases short and J 3 bases short, with 9 bases between. CDR1 is SGHTA and CDR2 is FQGNSA in the germline V gene. CDR3: CASSWDTNQPQHF. The CDR3 nucleotides are TGTGCCAGCAGTTGGGACACCAATCAGCCCCAGCATTTT.

The chain links TRBV19 to TRBJ2-7; 8 bases agree with TRBD1. The V gene end was trimmed by 5 bases and the J gene end by 2 bases; junction bases not matched to a gene: 8. CDR3 length: 15 residues. Looked up from germline, CDR1 is LNHDA and CDR2 is SQIVND (reference sequence). CDR3 sequence reads: CASSPRDRSPYEQYF. In DNA, the CDR3 is TGTGCCAGTAGTCCGAGGGACAGGTCCCCCTACGAGCAGTACTTC.

V and J are TRBV19 and TRBJ2-1, with 16 bases matching TRBD2. V gave up 6 bases and J gave up 6 bases; unmatched junction bases: 11. Germline V lookup: CDR1 LNHDA, CDR2 SQIVND (reference sequence). This CDR3 is 18 amino acids long. CDR3 DNA sequence: TGTGCCAGTAGAGCCCCGGGACTAGCGGGGGGGTCGGGCAATGAGCAGTTCTTC. This gives the protein CASRAPGLAGGSGNEQFF.

The chain has TRBV18 and TRBJ1-5; the match to TRBD1 covers 7 bases. Germline CDR1 and CDR2: KGHSH and LQKENI. CDR3 length equals 14 residues. V lost 3 bases and J lost 5; bases outside the gene matches: 4. CDR3 sequence: CASSPTGTDQPQHF. The CDR3 DNA reads TGTGCCAGCTCACCGACAGGGACCGATCAGCCCCAGCATTTT. Full variable domain (outside the CDR3, taken from reference TRBV18 and TRBJ1-5): NAGVMQNPRHLVRRRGQEARLRCSPMKGHSHVYWYRQLPEEGLKFMVYLQKENIIDESGMPKERFSAEFPKEGPSILRIQQVVRGDSAAYFCASSPTGTDQPQHFGDGTRLSIL.

The chain joins TRBV7-9 to TRBJ1-1; the D gene is possibly TRBD1 (5 bases). This CDR3 spans 13 amino acids. CDR1 SEHNR and CDR2 FQNEAQ come from the germline V gene (reference sequence). V lost 7 bases and J lost 3, with 12 bases in between. CDR3 sequence (DNA): TGTGCCAGCACCACGAGGGGCTACACTGAAGCTTTCTTT. It codes for CASTTRGYTEAFF.

V usage is TRBV7-9 and J usage is TRBJ1-4; D is unresolved. Germline V gene data show CDR1 as SEHNR and CDR2 as FQNEAQ (reference sequence). This CDR3 has 13 residues. V was pared by 6 bases and J by 7 bases, with 12 bases between. The CDR3 here is CASSGLEGEKLFF. The CDR3, as DNA: TGTGCCAGCAGTGGCCTGGAGGGTGAAAAACTGTTTTTT.